This record covers a single T cell receptor beta chain. This sample stems from a study of identical twins. Through template switching, a universal primer site was introduced, and the cDNA contained unique molecular identifiers. TCRdb reanalysed the 5' RACE reads using MiXCR and keeps one entry per CDR3 protein. Of nearly 900,000 distinct CDR3 sequences in the sample, over 9% were seen once. The CDR3 is made up of 16 amino acids. CDR1 LNHDA and CDR2 SQIVND come from the germline V gene (reference sequence). V trimming: 5 bases; J trimming: 5 bases; junction bases outside the gene matches: 9. These data were likewise used in another study, on yellow fever vaccine responses in identical twins.

The chain has TRBV19 and TRBJ2-2; 9 bases agree with TRBD1. The source is a woman aged 18-35 years in good health. Sample: PBMCs. CDR3 nucleotide sequence: TGTGCCAGTAGTCACATAACAGGGGGCCGGACCGGGGAGCTGTTTTTT. Its translation: CASSHITGGRTGELFF.